This T cell receptor beta chain is from a study of blood T cell repertoires in COVID-19. Study in general: Specimens from acute and convalescent COVID-19 originated in the United States, Italy and Spain. T cells, B-cell-depleted T cells, or PBMCs provided the cDNA or gDNA that served as material.

This clone was observed once. The CDR3 has 14 residues. V shed 0 bases and J shed 8 bases, with 13 bases lying between them. Germline CDR1 LGHDT, CDR2 YNNKEL (reference sequence). Source study methods: Reference gene primer amplification in the assay estimated nucleated cell counts. Libraries were prepared by immunoSEQ multiplex PCR; TCRdb keeps only in-frame clonotypes and omits some of them. That table furnishes V, J and clone size, whereas the DNA furnished D and trimming. The sample has about 110,000 clones; approximately 87% are singletons. The sample was peripheral blood. This TCR was recovered from a woman in her forties or fifties with acute or convalescent COVID-19. The chain recombines TRBV3-1 (or the pseudogene TRBV3-2) with TRBJ1-2, with D uncertain. The CDR3: CASSQDGDSGGYTF. CDR3 sequence (DNA): TGTGCCAGCAGCCAAGACGGCGACTCGGGGGGCTACACCTTC.